The source of this T cell receptor beta chain is a study of T cell responses to AZD1222 COVID-19 vaccine (dated by TCRdb to the early 2020s). About the investigation overall: AZD1222 recipients given second doses at about 4 weeks or at about 12 weeks were pooled, since spike-specific TCR depth and breadth were not found to differ between the two schedules. TCR sequencing covered over 230 trial participants: 200 to 220 given two doses of AZD1222 and 26 given two doses of MenACWY control vaccine. Trial participants were enrolled by age into 18-55, 56-69 and 70-plus year subgroups, with about 150, 27 and 61 TCR-sequenced participants respectively. What the study reported, not specific to this receptor: Because no day 14 peak-response samples were available, repertoires were characterized only after the peak T cell response. In the small 56-69-year group, the increase in depth fell short of significance, most likely because of low power. After two AZD1222 doses, both the breadth and the depth of spike-specific TCRs were significantly higher than at day 0 and than in MenACWY recipients. Reportedly, almost half of the unique spike-specific TCRs recognized epitopes lying outside the regions that are mutated in the B.1.351 and B.1.1.7 variants. Conclusions about previously exposed vaccinees are limited, since just 6 or 7 AZD1222 recipients were seropositive for SARS-CoV-2 at baseline. The whole spike protein was spanned by vaccine-associated CD4 TCRs, and dominant responses were seen in regions 160-218 and 743-854. Participants were mostly white British, with more females than males. The authors suggested clonal diversity may have been underestimated.

A word on this clone: Which antigen it targets is not known. Per-base qualities were not stored, and no clone one base away is much larger.

The sample's time point label, in plain terms: baseline before first vaccination. Vaccinee samples were obtained from the UK trials COV001 and COV002, which included a single-blind randomized controlled phase 2/3 trial of AZD1222 (ChAdOx1 nCoV-19) in healthy adults. Trial participant PBMC samples were collected at day 0 and day 28 after the second dose for TCRbeta chain sequencing. The CDR3 regions of human TCRbeta chains were subjected to immunosequencing. Per the original workflow: TCRs in the repertoires were matched against a reference library of SARS-CoV-2-specific TCRs that had been generated with the MIRA antigen-specificity platform. Breadth was defined as the fraction of unique TCRs that were SARS-CoV-2-associated, and depth was defined as the fraction of total T cells that were SARS-CoV-2-associated. Each spike-specific TCR was assigned to its reactive spike region and to a CD4 or CD8 class using the MIRA data. Log10-transformed breadth and depth values were compared by one-way ANOVA with Sidak's multiple comparisons tests. TCRdb mirrors the immuneACCESS table, restricted to in-frame sequences. Some clones are absent from its copies; in checked studies, under half trace to an unresolved V gene, and the reason for the others is unknown. V and J calls plus clone size are reproduced from that table; the DNA served to infer D and trimming. The sample table holds 95,000 or so clones, of which about 88% were seen once. About 3.9% of the sample rests with the top ten.

The germline V gene sets CDR1 to SGHDT and CDR2 to YYEEEE. V has 2 bases trimmed and J has 5 bases trimmed; junction bases matching no gene number 4. The CDR3 starts with the cysteine, ends with the phenylalanine, and has 14 residues. Of the read, only the CDR3 DNA is kept; its 42 bases are in frame from base 1. The receptor chain draws on TRBV5-6 and TRBJ1-5; 7 bases in between match TRBD1. The TCR was taken from an adult in good health. Sequences were derived from peripheral blood, sampled on day 0 of AZD1222 vaccination. The DNA is as follows: TGTGCCAGCAGCTTTGGTACAGGGGATCAGCCCCAGCATTTT. Its amino acids are CASSFGTGDQPQHF.